These T cell receptor beta chains were read from a single sample in a study of OX40 agonist ivuxolimab in advanced cancers. Using immunoSEQ multiplex PCR, the repertoire was profiled, and TCRdb retains in-frame clones only, with some absent. This sample carries 81,000 or so clones, more than 85% of them seen once, and the ten largest clones take 14%. The sample was CD4+ or CD8+ T cells sorted from blood, taken in a trial of the OX40 agonist ivuxolimab. Source of these receptors: an adult with an advanced solid tumor such as melanoma, head and neck, liver or kidney cancer. Both conserved end residues are part of each CDR3. D genes are given only for firm matches. Clone size is stated in some rows and not others, as once, few, many or a class when expanded.

-	-	TRBJ2-1	TRBV4-3	TGCGCCAGCAGCCATGAGGGTACGGGAATCAATGAGCAGTTCTTC	CASSHEGTGINEQFF
-	-	TRBJ2-2	TRBV7-6	TGTGCCAGCAACGGGGTGGCCGGGGAGCTGTTTTTT	CASNGVAGELFF
-	-	TRBJ2-2	TRBV27	TGTGCCAGCAGTTTAGCGCCCCACACCGGGGAGCTGTTTTTT	CASSLAPHTGELFF
-	-	TRBJ2-1	TRBV15	TGTGCCACCAGCAGGGGGGTAGGGGCGCGGACCTACAATGAGCAGTTCTTC	CATSRGVGARTYNEQFF
-	TRBD2	TRBJ2-5	TRBV9	TGTGCCAGCAGCGTAGAGACTAGCGGGAGTGGTGAGACCCAGTACTTC	CASSVETSGSGETQYF
-	TRBD2	TRBJ2-1	TRBV10-2	TGCGCCAGCAGTCTAGCGGGAGAAGGGGGTGAGCAGTTCTTC	CASSLAGEGGEQFF
-	-	TRBJ2-7	TRBV27	TGTGCCAGCAGTTTAGGGCAGGGTCCCTACGAGCAGTACTTC	CASSLGQGPYEQYF
-	TRBD1	TRBJ1-1	TRBV13	TGTGCCAGCAGCTCCACAGGGGGTTGGGAAGCTTTCTTT	CASSSTGGWEAFF
once	TRBD2	TRBJ2-3	TRBV9	TGTGCCAGCAGCGTAGCTGGGTGGCCTGAGAGCGGGGGGTTTACAGATACGCAGTATTTT	CASSVAGWPESGGFTDTQYF
-	TRBD2	TRBJ2-3	TRBV30	TGTGCCTGGATAGAGGTAGCGGGTTCTAGCACAGATACGCAGTATTTT	CAWIEVAGSSTDTQYF
-	-	TRBJ1-3	TRBV5-6	TGTGCCAGCAGCTTGAAGGGGGTGGCTTCTGGAAACACCATATATTTT	CASSLKGVASGNTIYF